This entry concerns a single T cell receptor beta chain. This clonotype was found many times. The antigen it binds to is not known. Base-call qualities are not available, and no considerably larger clone is one nucleotide away. A constant-region primer and ProtoScript II reverse transcriptase were used to reverse-transcribe TCRbeta-specific cDNA from 500 ng total RNA. Construction of the TCRbeta libraries relied on three nested rounds of multiplex PCR, following a slightly modified ARM-PCR procedure. The first two PCR rounds used multiplex TRBV1-TRBV30 forward primers with a Cbeta reverse primer, each for approximately 10 cycles. Sample barcodes and Illumina adapters were added in a final 25-cycle PCR with Deep VentR polymerase. Before sequencing, amplicons of 200-500 bp were purified from gel using a QIAquick gel extraction kit. An Illumina HiSeq 2500 was used to sequence the TCRbeta amplicons with 250-bp paired-end reads. Per the original workflow: Quality trimming of reads was performed with Trimmomatic v0.33, and paired reads were merged with FLASH v1.2.11 so that full CDR3 sequences could be recovered. MiGEC v1.2.1b assigned V, D and J germline segments to the rearranged TCRbeta sequences. Clonotype statistics and Shannon-Wiener diversity indices were calculated with VDJtools v1.0.0. To reduce sampling bias, subsequent analyses other than the diversity analysis used only the 250 most abundant clonotypes in each sample. TCRdb ran its own pipeline on the public reads, namely fastp trimming at Q25 and MiXCR clone calling, and kept in-frame beta chains. A single entry per CDR3 protein holds the most common genes and DNA from its merged rows. For this entry, the V and J calls and clone size follow TCRdb and not the study's own pipeline. Counted in this sample were approximately 330,000 distinct CDR3 sequences; 65% of them appeared once. The top ten clonotypes cover under 8.5% of the sample.

From its cysteine to its phenylalanine, the CDR3 spans 13 amino acids. The entry retains the CDR3 DNA only, 39 bases that are in frame from base 1. The CDR1 and CDR2 encoded by the germline V gene are MNHNS and SASEGT. V is cut by 3 bases and J by 6 bases, and the space between the germline ends is 9 bases. This entry belongs to a study of tumor-infiltrating lymphocytes in primary liver carcinoma listed by TCRdb under 2017. Notes on the research overall: Between late 2015 and early 2016, roughly five patients in China with histopathologically diagnosed primary liver carcinoma had their tumors surgically resected. TCRbeta repertoire sequencing covered 35 specimens from 5 patients: some 25 tumor regions, 5 adjacent noncancerous liver tissues and 5 peripheral blood samples. Samples yielded roughly 3.5 to 7.13 million productive TCRbeta reads; read depth did not differ significantly between tissue types. The study combined TCRbeta repertoire sequencing, expression microarrays and whole-exome sequencing across five regions of each liver tumor, with adjacent normal tissue and blood. The five patients had tumors of stage T1-T3 N0M0, with maximum diameters ranging from about 4.2 to 11 cm. Hepatocellular carcinoma (four) or combined HCC and intrahepatic cholangiocarcinoma (one) was present in the five patients, who were three men and two women aged 30 to 69 years. Technical replicate repertoires showed high reproducibility, with mean shared-clone rates approximately 0.87 and correlation coefficients above 0.95. Overall study results and their limits: Pairs of tumor regions showed greater repertoire overlap (mean about 36%) than tumor-adjacent pairs (roughly 17%) or tumor-blood pairs (about 14%), which is consistent with antigen-driven expansion. The study included only four to six patients, and the authors note findings should be validated in a larger study. Only the TCR beta chain was sequenced, which likely underestimates true repertoire diversity because unpaired alpha chains were not captured. The top 250 clones made up a significantly larger repertoire fraction in tumors than in blood (p = 0.039). Because the samples were bulk and unsorted, CD4+ and CD8+ T cell repertoires could not be compared.

Blood RNA was extracted from unsorted whole blood with TRIzol reagent; germline DNA came from the DNeasy Blood & Tissue kit. Chronic HBV infection was present in the patients, and the patients were treatment-naive at sampling. Before surgery, roughly 4.2 milliliters of peripheral blood were drawn into K2EDTA tubes. The rearranged segments are TRBV6-1 and TRBJ2-1, with the D gene not confidently named. This TCR was sampled from a man aged 40-50 years with primary liver carcinoma and hepatitis B virus infection. The sample consisted of peripheral blood. The CDR3: CASSESGRNEQFF. DNA sequence: TGTGCCAGCAGTGAGTCCGGTCGCAATGAGCAGTTCTTC.